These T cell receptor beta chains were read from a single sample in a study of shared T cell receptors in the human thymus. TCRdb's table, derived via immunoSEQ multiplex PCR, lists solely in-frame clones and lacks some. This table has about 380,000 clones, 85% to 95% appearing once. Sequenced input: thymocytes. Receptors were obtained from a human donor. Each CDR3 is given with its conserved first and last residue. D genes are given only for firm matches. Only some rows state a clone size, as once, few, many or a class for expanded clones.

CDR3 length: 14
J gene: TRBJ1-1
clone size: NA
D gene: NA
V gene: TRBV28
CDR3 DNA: TGTGCCAGCAGGGGTCCGCCGCAGTGGACTGAAGCTTTCTTT
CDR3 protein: CASRGPPQWTEAFF

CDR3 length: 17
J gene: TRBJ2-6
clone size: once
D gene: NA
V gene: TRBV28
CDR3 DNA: TGTGCCAGCAGCTCTGACCGGCCACGCTCTGGGGCCAACGTCCTGACTTTC
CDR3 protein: CASSSDRPRSGANVLTF

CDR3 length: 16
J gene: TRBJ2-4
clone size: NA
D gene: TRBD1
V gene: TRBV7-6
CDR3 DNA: TGTGCCAGCAGCCCCTGGACAGGGACGGAGAAGAACATTCAGTACTTC
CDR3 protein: CASSPWTGTEKNIQYF

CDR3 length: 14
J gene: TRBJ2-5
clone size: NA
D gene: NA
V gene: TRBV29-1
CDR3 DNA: TGCAGCGTTGATACAGGGGCGGGACAAGAGACCCAGTACTTC
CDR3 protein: CSVDTGAGQETQYF

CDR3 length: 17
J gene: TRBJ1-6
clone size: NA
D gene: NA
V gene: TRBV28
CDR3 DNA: TGTGCCAGCAAAGGGACCGTGGTGGGTGGAAATAATTCACCCCTCCACTTT
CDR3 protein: CASKGTVVGGNNSPLHF

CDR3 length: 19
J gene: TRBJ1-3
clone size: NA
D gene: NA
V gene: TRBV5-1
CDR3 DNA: TGCGCCAGCAGCTTGGTCGAGTTGGGCAGTCTTAGCTCTGGAAACACCATATATTTT
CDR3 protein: CASSLVELGSLSSGNTIYF

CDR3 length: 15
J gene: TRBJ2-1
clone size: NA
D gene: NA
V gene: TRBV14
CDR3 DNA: TGTGCCAGCAGCCGCAGTAGCGGCTCTTACAATGAGCAGTTCTTC
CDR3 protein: CASSRSSGSYNEQFF

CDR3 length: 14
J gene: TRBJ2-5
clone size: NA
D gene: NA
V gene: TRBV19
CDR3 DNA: TGTGCCAGTAGTCCCCGACTCCTCCAAGAGACCCAGTACTTC
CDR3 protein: CASSPRLLQETQYF

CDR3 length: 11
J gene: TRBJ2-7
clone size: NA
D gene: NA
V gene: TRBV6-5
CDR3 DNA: TGTGCCAGCAAGAAGGGGTCCGAGCAGTACTTC
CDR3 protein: CASKKGSEQYF

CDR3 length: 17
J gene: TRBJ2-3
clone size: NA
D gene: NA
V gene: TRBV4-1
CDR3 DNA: TGCGCCAGCAGCCAACCGAGACTAGTCCTCATGGCGGATACGCAGTATTTT
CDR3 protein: CASSQPRLVLMADTQYF

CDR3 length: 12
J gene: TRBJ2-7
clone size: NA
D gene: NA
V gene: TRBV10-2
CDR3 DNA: TGCGCCAGCCGACTGCCCCGCTACGAGCAGTACTTC
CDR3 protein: CASRLPRYEQYF

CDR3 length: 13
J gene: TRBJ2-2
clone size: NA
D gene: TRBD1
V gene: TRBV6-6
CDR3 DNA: TGTGCCAGCAGCGGGACAGGGATCGGGGAGCTGTTTTTT
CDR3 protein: CASSGTGIGELFF

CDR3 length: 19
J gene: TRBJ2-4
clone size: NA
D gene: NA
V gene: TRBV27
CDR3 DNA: TGTGCCAGCAGTCCCAGGACGCCCAGAACTACCATAGCCAAAAACATTCAGTACTTC
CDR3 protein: CASSPRTPRTTIAKNIQYF

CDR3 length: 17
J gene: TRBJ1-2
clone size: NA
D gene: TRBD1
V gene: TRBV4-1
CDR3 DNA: TGCGCCAGCAGCCAAACAGGGGGCACCTACACAAACTATGGCTACACCTTC
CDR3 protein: CASSQTGGTYTNYGYTF

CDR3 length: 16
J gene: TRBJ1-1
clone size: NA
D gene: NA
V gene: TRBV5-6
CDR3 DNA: TGTGCCAGCAGCTTGGGAAATGGAGGCAGCCACACTGAAGCTTTCTTT
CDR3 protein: CASSLGNGGSHTEAFF

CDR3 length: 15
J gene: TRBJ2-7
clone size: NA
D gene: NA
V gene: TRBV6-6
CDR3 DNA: TGTGCCAGCAGCAGCGGGACAGGTAATACCTACGAGCAGTACTTC
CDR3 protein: CASSSGTGNTYEQYF

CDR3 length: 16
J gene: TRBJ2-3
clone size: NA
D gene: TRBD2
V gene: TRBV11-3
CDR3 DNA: TGTGCCAGCAGCTACGGACTAGCGGGAGGGTCGGATACGCAGTATTTT
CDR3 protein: CASSYGLAGGSDTQYF

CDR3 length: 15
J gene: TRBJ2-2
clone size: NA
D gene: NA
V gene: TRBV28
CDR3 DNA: TGTGCCAGCAGGGGTTTTTACATAGGCACCGGGGAGCTGTTTTTT
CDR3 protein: CASRGFYIGTGELFF

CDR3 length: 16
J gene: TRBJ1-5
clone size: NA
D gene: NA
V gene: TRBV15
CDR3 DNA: TGTGCCACCAGCTCTACACGGCGACAGGCCCTGCGGCCCCAGCATTTT
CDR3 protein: CATSSTRRQALRPQHF

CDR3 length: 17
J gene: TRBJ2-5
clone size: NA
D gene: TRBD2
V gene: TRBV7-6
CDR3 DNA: TGTGCCAGCAGCCCGACGGCATGGACTAGCCTCCTTGGGACCCAGTACTTC
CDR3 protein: CASSPTAWTSLLGTQYF

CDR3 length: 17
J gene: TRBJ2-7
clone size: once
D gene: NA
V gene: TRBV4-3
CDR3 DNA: TGCGCCAGCAGCCAAGAAAGAGAGAAGGACTATTCCTACGAGCAGTACTTC
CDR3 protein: CASSQEREKDYSYEQYF

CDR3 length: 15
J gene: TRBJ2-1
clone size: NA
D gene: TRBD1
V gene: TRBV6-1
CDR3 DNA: TGTGCCAGCAGACGGGACAGGCCCACCTACAATGAGCAGTTCTTC
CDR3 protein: CASRRDRPTYNEQFF

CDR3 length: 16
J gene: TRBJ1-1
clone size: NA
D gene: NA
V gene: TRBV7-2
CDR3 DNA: TGTGCCAGCAGCTTAGAGGGTGGGCCGGGGAACACTGAAGCTTTCTTT
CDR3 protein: CASSLEGGPGNTEAFF

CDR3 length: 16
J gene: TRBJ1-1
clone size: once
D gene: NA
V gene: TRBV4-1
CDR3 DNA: TGCGCCAGCAGCCTCATAACAGGCTCCCGAGGGGCTGAAGCTTTCTTT
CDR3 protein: CASSLITGSRGAEAFF

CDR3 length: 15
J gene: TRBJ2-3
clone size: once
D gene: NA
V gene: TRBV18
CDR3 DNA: TGTGCCAGCTCACCACTCCTGACAGGCTCAGATACGCAGTATTTT
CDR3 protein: CASSPLLTGSDTQYF

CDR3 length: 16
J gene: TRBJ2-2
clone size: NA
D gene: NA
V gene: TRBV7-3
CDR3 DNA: TGTGCCAGCAGCTTAACAGGGGCTGGGACCACCGGGGAGCTGTTTTTT
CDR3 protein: CASSLTGAGTTGELFF

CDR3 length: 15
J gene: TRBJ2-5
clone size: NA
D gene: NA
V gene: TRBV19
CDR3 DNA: TGTGCCAGTAGGAGGGAGTCGGGGAGTGTTGAGACCCAGTACTTC
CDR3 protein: CASRRESGSVETQYF

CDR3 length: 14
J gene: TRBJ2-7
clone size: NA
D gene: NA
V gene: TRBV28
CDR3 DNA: TGTGCCAGCAGTTCCCTCAGGGAATCCTACGAGCAGTACTTC
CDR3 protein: CASSSLRESYEQYF

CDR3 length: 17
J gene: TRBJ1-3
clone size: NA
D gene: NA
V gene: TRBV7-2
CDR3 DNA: TGTGCCAGCAGCCTAGGACACCAAAGACTCTCTGGAAACACCATATATTTT
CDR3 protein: CASSLGHQRLSGNTIYF

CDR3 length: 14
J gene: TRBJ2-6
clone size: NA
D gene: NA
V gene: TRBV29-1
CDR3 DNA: TGCAGCGTTGACCTGGGCTCTGGGGCCAACGTCCTGACTTTC
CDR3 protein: CSVDLGSGANVLTF

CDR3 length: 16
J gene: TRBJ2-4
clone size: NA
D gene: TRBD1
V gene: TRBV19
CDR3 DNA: TGTGCCAGTAGTATGGGACAGAGGAAAGCCAAAAACATTCAGTACTTC
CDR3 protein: CASSMGQRKAKNIQYF

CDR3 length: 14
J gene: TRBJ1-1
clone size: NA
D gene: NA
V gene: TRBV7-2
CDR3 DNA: TGTGCCAGCATCATAGCCCGGGTCTGGACTGAAGCTTTCTTT
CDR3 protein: CASIIARVWTEAFF

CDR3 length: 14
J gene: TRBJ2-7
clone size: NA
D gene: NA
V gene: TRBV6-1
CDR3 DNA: TGTGCCAGCAGTGAAGAGGACAGAGGCTACGAGCAGTACTTC
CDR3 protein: CASSEEDRGYEQYF

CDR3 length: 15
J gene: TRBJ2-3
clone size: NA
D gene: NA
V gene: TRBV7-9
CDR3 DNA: TGTGCCAGCAGCTTAGGGGTGGGAGGCGCAGATACGCAGTATTTT
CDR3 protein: CASSLGVGGADTQYF

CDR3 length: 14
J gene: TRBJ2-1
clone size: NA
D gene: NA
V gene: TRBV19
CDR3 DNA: TGTGCCAGTAGTCCTCAAGACAGCCACAATGAGCAGTTCTTC
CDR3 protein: CASSPQDSHNEQFF

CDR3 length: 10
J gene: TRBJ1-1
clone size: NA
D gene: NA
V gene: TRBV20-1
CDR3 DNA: TGCAGTGCGCCCAACACTGAAGCTTTCTTT
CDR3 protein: CSAPNTEAFF

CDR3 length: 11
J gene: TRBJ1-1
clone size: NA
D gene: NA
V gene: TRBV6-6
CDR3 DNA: TGTGCCAGCACCCCGAACACTGAAGCTTTCTTT
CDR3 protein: CASTPNTEAFF

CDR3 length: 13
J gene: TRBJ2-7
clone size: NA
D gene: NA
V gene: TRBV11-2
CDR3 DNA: TGTGCCAGCAGAAACGGCTGTCGGGTTGAGCAGTACTTC
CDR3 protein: CASRNGCRVEQYF

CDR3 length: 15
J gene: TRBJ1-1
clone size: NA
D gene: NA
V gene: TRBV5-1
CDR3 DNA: TGCGCCAGCACCCCATACGGGGGCGTCGACACTGAAGCTTTCTTT
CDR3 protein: CASTPYGGVDTEAFF

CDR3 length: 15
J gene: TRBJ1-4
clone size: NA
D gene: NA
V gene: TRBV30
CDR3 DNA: TGTGCCTGGAGTGTAGGGGCAGGGTCCAATGAAAAACTGTTTTTT
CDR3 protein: CAWSVGAGSNEKLFF

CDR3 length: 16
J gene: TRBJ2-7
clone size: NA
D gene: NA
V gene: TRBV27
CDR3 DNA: TGTGCCAGCAGTCCCAGCAGTGACTGGGTCCCCTACGAGCAGTACTTC
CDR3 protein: CASSPSSDWVPYEQYF